Presented here are 27 T cell receptor beta chains from one specimen sequenced in a study of T cells in Graves' hyperthyroidism and ophthalmopathy. The source material, RNA transcripts, was used to amplify TCR beta CDR3 regions. The TCR CDR3 first-round RT-PCR relied on the HTBI primer set. TCRdb analysed the multiplex PCR reads with MiXCR anew, one entry per CDR3 protein. Among 300,000 to 400,000 distinct CDR3 sequences, over 15% were seen once, and the ten largest hold roughly 49%. Sequenced: blood. The receptors stem from a woman between 45 and 65 years old with Graves' hyperthyroidism.

V and J are TRBV6-5 and TRBJ1-6; TRBD1 is a possible D gene (5 bases). V was cut by 0 bases and J by 9 bases, with 9 bases left in between. CDR3 length: 14 amino acids. CDR1 is MNHEY and CDR2 is SVGAGI in the germline V gene. In nucleotides, the CDR3 is TGTGCCAGCAGTTACTCTTTCGGGGGTTCACCCCTCCACTTT. The encoded protein is CASSYSFGGSPLHF.

This chain joins TRBV2 and TRBJ2-2; 10 nucleotides match TRBD1. With V trimmed by 3 bases and J by 5 bases, 6 bases remained unmatched. There are 16 residues in the CDR3. CDR1 and CDR2 from the germline V gene are SNHLY and FYNNEI. As DNA, the CDR3 is TGTGCCAGCAGTGACCCCAGACAGGGGGCTACCGGGGAGCTGTTTTTT. It specifies CASSDPRQGATGELFF.

The chain employs TRBV9 and TRBJ2-5; 8 bases are shared with TRBD2. Looked up from germline, CDR1 is SGDLS and CDR2 is YYNGEE. J gave up 2 bases and V 10 bases, and 13 bases lay outside the gene matches. This CDR3 is built from 15 residues. In DNA form, the CDR3 reads TGTGCCTGCACACTGGGGGGCGGGGGGCAAGAGACCCAGTACTTC. Protein: CACTLGGGGQETQYF. The full variable domain, completed using reference TRBV9 and TRBJ2-5, is DSGVTQTPKHLITATGQRVTLRCSPRSGDLSVYWYQQSLDQGLQFLIQYYNGEERAKGNILERFSAQQFPDLHSELNLSSLELGDSALYFCACTLGGGGQETQYFGPGTRLLVL.

This clonotype came up many times. The chain uses TRBV28 and TRBJ2-7; TRBD1 aligns across 10 bases. V lost 6 bases and J lost 1; bases outside the gene matches: 12. The CDR3 is 17 amino acids. Germline V gene lookup returns CDR1 MDHEN and CDR2 SYDVKM. The CDR3 nucleotides read TGTGCCAGCAGCCAGCCGCCCGGGACAGGGGCTTCCTACGAGCAGTACTTC. Protein sequence: CASSQPPGTGASYEQYF.

This clonotype was detected many times. J is TRBJ2-1 and V is TRBV2; D gene unclear. Trimming cost V 2 bases and J 5 bases, with 13 bases left between them. This CDR3 is 15 amino acids long. Per germline, CDR1 SNHLY and CDR2 FYNNEI. CDR3 residues: CASSENPPPDNEQFF. CDR3 DNA: TGTGCCAGCAGTGAAAACCCTCCACCCGACAATGAGCAGTTCTTC.

This clonotype was detected a few times. V is TRBV30 and J is TRBJ2-3; 7 positions match TRBD2. This CDR3 is built from 14 residues. V lost 3 bases, J lost 5 bases, and 8 bases stayed unmatched. Germline CDR1 is GTSNPN and CDR2 is SVGIG (reference sequence). For the CDR3, the DNA is TGTGCCTGGAGGGCGGGGGTGTGGGGAGATACGCAGTATTTT. Translated, it gives CAWRAGVWGDTQYF.

The chain combines TRBV28 with TRBJ2-1; TRBD2 matches 7 bases. Germline V lookup: CDR1 MDHEN, CDR2 SYDVKM. CDR3 length equals 13 residues. The V and J ends lost 8 bases and 3 bases, in that order; junction bases with no gene match: 4. The CDR3 is CASGGRNYNEQFF. Written as DNA, the CDR3 is TGTGCCAGCGGCGGGAGAAACTACAATGAGCAGTTCTTC. The complete variable domain, with remaining parts taken from reference TRBV28 and TRBJ2-1, reads DVKVTQSSRYLVKRTGEKVFLECVQDMDHENMFWYRQDPGLGLRLIYFSYDVKMKEKGDIPEGYSVSREKKERFSLILESASTNQTSMYLCASGGRNYNEQFFGPGTRLTVL.

In this sample, this clonotype turned up a few times. This chain connects TRBV7-8 to TRBJ1-4; weak D call: TRBD1 (6 bases). CDR3 length equals 16 residues. Deletions cut 1 base from V and 8 bases from J, with 17 bases between. Germline V gene lookup returns CDR1 SGHVS and CDR2 FQNEAQ. DNA for the CDR3: TGTGCCAGCAGCTTAGAGGGGGGGGCAGGGGAAGAAAAACTGTTTTTT. It codes for CASSLEGGAGEEKLFF.

This clonotype was detected many times. V usage is TRBV20-1 and J usage is TRBJ2-3, with 11 nucleotides matching TRBD2. With 4 bases clipped from V and 0 bases from J, the junction kept 12 bases outside the gene matches. CDR3 length: 18 residues. Germline-derived CDR1 and CDR2 are DFQATT and SNEGSKA (reference sequence). CDR3 sequence: CSATKGTSGLTSTDTQYF. The CDR3 nucleotides read TGCAGTGCTACAAAGGGGACTAGCGGACTCACTAGCACAGATACGCAGTATTTT.

The CDR3 loop reads CASGGLAGERSYEQYF. The CDR3 DNA reads as TGTGCCAGCGGGGGACTAGCGGGAGAAAGGTCCTACGAGCAGTACTTC. V is TRBV28 and J is TRBJ2-7; 14 nucleotides line up with TRBD2. The CDR3 length is 16 residues. Germline CDR1 is MDHEN and CDR2 is SYDVKM. Trimming took 8 bases from V and 1 from J; bases not matched to a gene: 7.

This clonotype was counted between two and nine times. A read error is possible here, since a much larger clone lies one base away. This rearrangement joins TRBV29-1 to TRBJ2-1, with D hard to call. Germline V gene sequence: CDR1 SQVTM, CDR2 ANQGSEA. CDR3 length: 10 residues. For the CDR3, the DNA is TGCGGCGTTGTAACTGGTGAGCAGTTCTTC. Encoded protein: CGVVTGEQFF.

This clonotype came up many times. The rearrangement links TRBV7-8 to TRBJ2-1; D ambiguous. V was clipped by 1 base and J by 8 bases, with 15 bases between them. The CDR3 sequence is 15 residues long. Germline V gives CDR1 SGHVS, CDR2 FQNEAQ. The CDR3 region has the DNA TGTGCCAGCAGCTTAGTACATATTAGGGCGGATGAGCAGTTCTTC. Translated, it gives CASSLVHIRADEQFF.

Many counts were recorded for this clonotype. The rearrangement links TRBV7-8 to TRBJ2-4; D is perhaps TRBD2 (5 bases). CDR3 length: 15 amino acids. CDR1 is SGHVS and CDR2 is FQNEAQ in the germline V gene. With 5 bases removed from V and 8 bases from J, the gap between germline ends came to 19 bases. The CDR3, as DNA: TGTGCCAGCAGCAGCGGAGCTACTCGATGGGACATTCAGTACTTC. This sequence encodes CASSSGATRWDIQYF.

This clonotype was found many times. J is TRBJ1-2 and V is TRBV2; tentative D call: TRBD1 (5 bases). CDR1 and CDR2 from the germline V gene are SNHLY and FYNNEI. The CDR3 has 15 amino acids. Trimming cost V 6 bases and J 4 bases, with 18 bases left between them. DNA for the CDR3: TGTGCCAGCAGCGCCTCCGGGACTGAGGCCTATGGCTACACCTTC. Translation gives CASSASGTEAYGYTF.

The chain joins TRBV11-2 to TRBJ1-2; D ambiguous. CDR3 length: 12 residues. The V and J ends lost 1 base and 7 bases respectively, with 7 bases between them. Germline V gives CDR1 SGHAT, CDR2 FQNNGV. CDR3 sequence reads: CASSLGAGGYTF. The CDR3 region has the DNA TGTGCCAGCAGCTTAGGTGCCGGTGGCTACACCTTC.

This clonotype appeared many times. The rearrangement links TRBV29-1 to TRBJ2-5, with 7 nucleotides matching TRBD1. The CDR3 spans 14 residues. The germline gives CDR1 SQVTM, CDR2 ANQGSEA. The J segment lost 5 bases and the V segment lost 2 bases, leaving 8 bases of the junction unmatched. CDR3 protein: CSVEPTGNRETQYF. CDR3 DNA: TGCAGCGTTGAACCGACAGGGAATCGCGAGACCCAGTACTTC.

The rearrangement links TRBV20-1 to TRBJ2-1; TRBD2 matches 8 bases. CDR3 length: 14 residues. The germline CDR1 and CDR2 sequences are DFQATT and SNEGSKA (reference sequence). J lost 6 bases, V lost 6 bases, and 10 bases had no gene match. CDR3 in amino acids: CSAPRGAGGNEQFF. The CDR3 bases are TGCAGTGCCCCTCGGGGCGCGGGAGGCAATGAGCAGTTCTTC.

This clonotype was seen a few times. The chain combines TRBV20-1 with TRBJ1-1; the D gene is possibly TRBD1 (6 bases). The CDR3 length is 13 residues. From germline, CDR1 is DFQATT and CDR2 SNEGSKA (reference sequence). CDR3 loop: CSTPGRGNTEAFF. The CDR3 bases are TGCAGCACTCCCGGCAGGGGGAACACTGAAGCTTTCTTT.

This clonotype was found many times. The genes are TRBV6-1 and TRBJ2-7; D call uncertain. Germline assignment: CDR1 MNHNS and CDR2 SASEGT. Trimming left V 3 bases short and J 3 bases short, with 9 bases between. This CDR3 contains 13 residues. CDR3 residues: CASSEFMNYEQYV. DNA of the CDR3: TGTGCCAGCAGTGAGTTTATGAACTACGAGCAGTACGTC.

This clonotype showed up just a few times. The rearrangement joins TRBV28 to TRBJ1-5; D might be TRBD1 (5 bases). CDR1 MDHEN and CDR2 SYDVKM come from the germline V gene. The CDR3 totals 15 residues. Trimming cost V 4 bases and J 2 bases, with 12 bases left between them. The CDR3 sequence is CASSSSGAGNQPQHF. In nucleotides, the CDR3 is TGTGCCAGCAGTTCCAGTGGGGCAGGCAATCAGCCCCAGCATTTT.

The rearrangement uses TRBV29-1 and TRBJ1-2; 7 positions match TRBD1. Germline assignment: CDR1 SQVTM and CDR2 ANQGSEA. Trimming took 6 bases from V and 3 from J; bases not matched to a gene: 7. The CDR3 is made up of 13 amino acids. This chain's CDR3 is CSVLGTDHYGYTF. The CDR3 DNA reads as TGCAGCGTCTTAGGGACAGACCACTATGGCTACACCTTC.

This clonotype was counted ten times or more. The chain combines TRBV12-3 or TRBV12-4 with TRBJ2-7; tentatively, D is TRBD1 (6 bases). This CDR3 spans 13 amino acids. V lost 5 bases and J 3 bases, leaving 11 bases between the germline ends. The CDR3 protein is CASSPGRGYEQYV. The CDR3 bases are TGTGCCAGCAGTCCTGGCAGGGGCTACGAGCAGTACGTC.

The chain has TRBV19 and TRBJ2-1, with 7 bases matching TRBD1. This CDR3 region has 12 residues. The ends lost 5 bases at V and 16 bases at J; junction bases unmatched: 11. CDR1 is LNHDA and CDR2 is SQIVND in the germline V gene (reference sequence). This chain's CDR3 is CASSPDAGTVFF. In DNA, the CDR3 is TGTGCCAGTAGTCCAGACGCCGGGACAGTTTTCTTC.

This clonotype was counted at least ten times. The gene calls are TRBV20-1 and TRBJ1-2; D ambiguous. Per the germline V gene, CDR1 is DFQATT and CDR2 is SNEGSKA (reference sequence). V was shortened by 6 bases and J by 1 base, with 12 bases between the two germline ends. This CDR3 region has 13 residues. The CDR3 is CSAPRTDNYGYTF. The DNA of the CDR3 is TGCAGTGCACCCCGGACGGATAACTATGGCTACACCTTC.

This clonotype was seen only a few times. This rearrangement joins TRBV20-1 to TRBJ2-1; 9 bases agree with TRBD2. J was trimmed by 7 bases and V by 0 bases; bases with no gene match: 7. Per the germline V gene, CDR1 is DFQATT and CDR2 is SNEGSKA (reference sequence). This CDR3 has 15 residues. The CDR3 DNA reads TGCAGTGCTAGAGATCGAATAGCGGGAGTGAATGAGCAGTTCTTC. Protein: CSARDRIAGVNEQFF.

The chain recombines TRBV6-1 with TRBJ1-3, with TRBD1 identical over 8 bases. CDR1 and CDR2 (germline): MNHNS, SASEGT. The CDR3 extends over 16 amino acids. The V segment lost 5 bases and the J segment 5 bases; nucleotides outside the gene matches: 11. CDR3 region: CASSPTGEGLRNTIYF. In DNA form, the CDR3 reads TGTGCCAGCAGTCCGACAGGGGAAGGATTGAGAAACACCATATATTTT.

This chain joins TRBV3-1 and TRBJ2-3, with 10 bases identical to TRBD1. The germline CDR1 and CDR2 sequences are LGHDT and YNNKEL (reference sequence). This CDR3 is built from 15 residues. V lost 4 bases to trimming and J lost 1 base; unmatched junction nucleotides: 2. The CDR3 sequence: CASSLDRGRTDTQYF. DNA for the CDR3: TGTGCCAGCAGCCTTGACAGGGGGCGCACAGATACGCAGTATTTT.